This T cell receptor (beta chain) was identified in a study of breast tumors, draining lymph nodes, adjacent tissues. In this sample, this clonotype turned up many times. MiXCR was run by TCRdb on the multiplex PCR reads, yielding one entry per CDR3 protein. The sample contains about 63,000 distinct CDR3 sequences, approximately 62% of which appear only once. Germline loops: CDR1 LGHDT, CDR2 YNNKEL (reference sequence). Deletions cut 3 bases from V and 5 bases from J, with 8 bases between. CDR3 size: 12 residues. The gene calls are TRBV3-1 and TRBJ2-7; a weak D match, TRBD1 (5 bases). The sequencing sample was made of breast tumor tissue. This TCR derives from a female donor with breast cancer. Some clones in this sample may be carry-over from other donors' samples. CDR3 sequence reads: CASSQTANEQYF. The CDR3 coding sequence is TGTGCCAGCAGCCAGACAGCTAACGAGCAGTACTTC.